One sample yielded the 17 T cell receptor beta chains listed below, sequenced in a study of CD8+CD57+ T cells in acquired aplastic anemia. The template for TCR beta VDJ and CDR3 sequence profiling was genomic DNA. TCRdb recomputed calls from the reads with MiXCR, one row per CDR3 protein. The sample includes some 140,000 distinct CDR3 sequences, roughly 49% of them seen just once. Sequenced patients had shown CD8+CD57+ cell expansion by flow cytometry. Sequenced material: sorted CD4+, CD8+, or CD8+CD57+ T cells (not recorded which) from PBMCs. The receptors were sampled from a human donor with aplastic anemia.

On this clonotype itself: A much larger clone is a single base away; this may be a read error. The conserved closing phenylalanine or tryptophan is absent in this CDR3, likely reflecting a read error. The gene calls are TRBV6-2 or TRBV6-3 and TRBJ2-7; D is perhaps TRBD2 (6 bases). Trimming pared 9 bases from V and 4 bases from J, leaving 19 bases between. The CDR3 has 14 amino acids. Germline V gene data show CDR1 as MNHEY and CDR2 as SVGEGT. CDR3 bases: TGTGCCAGTTCGATCGTGGAGCGGGCATACGAGCAGTACCTC. Translated: CASSIVERAYEQYL.

This clonotype has a count of ten or more. The genes are TRBV24-1 and TRBJ2-1; TRBD1 matches at 7 bases. Germline values: CDR1 KGHDR, CDR2 SFDVKD. The CDR3 has 15 amino acids. V gave up 4 bases and J gave up 3 bases; unmatched junction bases: 5. CDR3 in amino acids: CATSDPGTDYNEQFF. The CDR3 bases are TGTGCCACCAGTGACCCCGGGACAGACTACAATGAGCAGTTCTTC.

The J gene is TRBJ2-5, the V gene TRBV6-2 or TRBV6-3, with TRBD1 matching 9 bases. V lost 6 bases to trimming and J lost 5 bases; unmatched junction nucleotides: 7. This CDR3 region has 14 residues. Germline V CDR1 and CDR2: MNHEY, SVGEGT. CDR3 bases: TGTGCCAGCAGGGGTACAGGGGGCTTCGAGACCCAGTACTTC. Amino acid sequence: CASRGTGGFETQYF.

This clonotype was seen more than once but under ten times. One junction end does not reproduce the germline sequence, and a read error may be involved. The chain employs TRBV6-5 and TRBJ1-5, with a weak D call TRBD1 (5 bases). From germline, CDR1 is MNHEY and CDR2 SVGAGI. This CDR3 contains 15 residues. CDR3: CASGYSSSGNQPQHF. CDR3 DNA: TGTGCCAGCGGTTACTCGAGTTCAGGGAATCAGCCCCAGCATTTT.

J is TRBJ2-1 and V is TRBV24-1; no firm D call. The CDR3 contains 14 residues. Germline lookup yields CDR1 KGHDR and CDR2 SFDVKD. Trimming took 0 bases from V and 4 from J, leaving 6 bases between them. The CDR3 protein is CATSDLTDYNEQFF. The DNA for the CDR3 is TGTGCCACCAGTGATTTGACAGATTACAATGAGCAGTTCTTC.

The V call is TRBV27, the J call TRBJ2-7; D may match TRBD1 or TRBD2 (5 bases each). Germline V CDR1 and CDR2: MNHEY, SMNVEV (reference sequence). The germline V and J ends were trimmed by 3 bases and 7 bases, with 16 bases remaining between them. The CDR3 is 14 amino acids. CDR3: CASSFLGEYNEQYF. CDR3 DNA: TGTGCCAGCAGTTTCTTGGGGGAATACAATGAGCAGTACTTC.

The rearrangement joins TRBV19 to TRBJ2-7; 9 bases fit TRBD1. Trimming removed 5 bases from V and 6 bases from J; junction bases left unmatched: 5. From germline, CDR1 is LNHDA and CDR2 SQIVND (reference sequence). The CDR3 covers 13 residues. CDR3 DNA: TGTGCCAGTAGTTGGGGACAGGGTGGCGAGCAGTACTTC. Protein: CASSWGQGGEQYF. Filled out from reference TRBV19 and TRBJ2-7, the complete variable domain reads DGGITQSPKYLFRKEGQNVTLSCEQNLNHDAMYWYRQDPGQGLRLIYYSQIVNDFQKGDIAEGYSVSREKKESFPLTVTSAQKNPTAFYLCASSWGQGGEQYFGPGTRLTVT.

The chain couples TRBV7-6 to TRBJ2-7, with D perhaps matching TRBD1 (6 bases). Germline CDR1 and CDR2: SGHVS and FNYEAQ. The V end lost 5 bases, the J end lost 2 bases, and 10 bases lay between the germline ends. This CDR3 has 13 residues. The CDR3 bases are TGTGCCAGCAGCACGACAGGAGCCTACGAGCAGTACTTC. This sequence encodes CASSTTGAYEQYF.

This clonotype was found many times. This chain connects TRBV7-3 to TRBJ2-3; D remains unclear. The CDR3 extends over 17 amino acids. The V end was cut by 5 bases, the J end by 4 bases, with 22 bases between. Germline CDR1 and CDR2: SGHTA and FQGTGA. CDR3 sequence (DNA): TGTGCCAGCAGCCCCTGGGCTAGGGCCAATCCCCCAGATACGCAGTATTTT. Its translation: CASSPWARANPPDTQYF.

This chain joins TRBV7-9 and TRBJ2-7; D possibly corresponds to TRBD1 (5 bases). V dropped 5 bases and J dropped 6 bases, with 8 bases sitting between them. This CDR3 region has 11 residues. CDR1 and CDR2 (germline): SEHNR, FQNEAQ (reference sequence). This CDR3 reads CASSDSLEQYF. CDR3 DNA sequence: TGTGCCAGCAGCGACAGTCTCGAGCAGTACTTC.

The rearrangement uses TRBV20-1 and TRBJ2-7; D remains ambiguous. The CDR3 is 12 amino acids. The V end was cut by 6 bases, the J end by 7 bases, with 16 bases between. CDR1 and CDR2 from the germline V gene are DFQATT and SNEGSKA (reference sequence). CDR3: CSAPVSGEEQYF. CDR3 bases: TGCAGTGCCCCGGTCTCTGGGGAAGAGCAGTACTTC.

The CDR3 sequence is CASSVGQGRIYGYTF. CDR3 DNA sequence: TGTGCCAGCAGCGTCGGACAGGGGAGGATCTATGGCTACACCTTC. This chain links TRBV9 with TRBJ1-2; 9 nucleotides agree with TRBD1. Germline CDR1 reads SGDLS; CDR2 reads YYNGEE. This CDR3 is 15 amino acids long. The V and J ends lost 2 bases and 4 bases, in that order; junction bases with no gene match: 6.

This clonotype has ten or more counts. The CDR3 is CASSQDSGGEPDTQYF. In DNA form, the CDR3 reads TGCGCCAGCAGCCAAGATTCTGGGGGGGAGCCAGATACGCAGTATTTT. V usage is TRBV4-3 and J usage is TRBJ2-3; 7 bases match TRBD2. Looked up from germline, CDR1 is LGHNA and CDR2 is YSLEER. This CDR3 is 16 amino acids long. V lost 0 bases, J lost 4 bases, and 7 bases stayed unmatched.

This clonotype was counted only a few times. The chain carries TRBV7-2 and TRBJ1-6, with 8 bases lining up with TRBD1. The CDR3 is 15 amino acids. Germline assignment: CDR1 SGHTA and CDR2 FQGNSA. V trimming: 5 bases; J trimming: 7 bases; junction bases outside the gene matches: 7. CDR3 in DNA: TGTGCCAGCAGCGCCCCGAGACAGGGGAATTCACCCCTCCACTTT. Translated: CASSAPRQGNSPLHF.

A note on this clonotype: No conserved phenylalanine or tryptophan ends this CDR3, so it is likely a read error. The rearrangement uses TRBV29-1 and TRBJ2-5, with 9 bases lining up with TRBD2. The CDR3 is 14 amino acids. After removal of 5 bases from V and 4 bases from J, the junction contained 8 bases not matched to a gene. Germline CDR1 and CDR2: SQVTM and ANQGSEA. The CDR3 reads CSVRFSSGRETQYL. The CDR3, as DNA: TGCAGCGTTCGGTTTAGTAGCGGGAGAGAGACCCAGTACCTC.

Details on this clonotype: This may come from a read error, since a much larger clone is one base off. This likely comes from a read error, as the CDR3 has no conserved phenylalanine or tryptophan at its end. V gene TRBV4-3 combines with J gene TRBJ2-3; 11 bases line up with TRBD2. This CDR3 has 16 residues. Per germline, CDR1 LGHNA and CDR2 YSLEER. The V segment lost 3 bases and the J segment 0 bases; nucleotides outside the gene matches: 2. The CDR3 bases are TGCGCCAGCAGCCAGGGACTAGCGGAGAGCACAGATACGCAGTATCTT. Translation: CASSQGLAESTDTQYL.

This clonotype has a count of ten or more. V is TRBV29-1 and J is TRBJ2-7; perhaps TRBD2 as D (6 bases). Germline V gene data show CDR1 as SQVTM and CDR2 as ANQGSEA. CDR3 length: 15 amino acids. V was trimmed by 4 bases and J by 5 bases, leaving 21 bases between them. The CDR3 region has the DNA TGCAGCGTTGTGGAGGTGAGCGCGGGGAAAAACGAGCAGTACTTC. Its translation is CSVVEVSAGKNEQYF.